A single sample gave rise to the 14 T cell receptor beta chains below, sequenced in a study of blood T cell repertoires in COVID-19. Sequencing was performed with immunoSEQ multiplex PCR; in TCRdb, only in-frame clones are kept and a portion is missing. The table has approximately 300,000 clones, around nine tenths seen once. Material for sequencing was peripheral blood. The receptors were gathered from a woman aged 25 to 39 with COVID-19, enrolled during active disease.

The rearrangement links TRBV7-9 to TRBJ2-3; D remains ambiguous. This CDR3 contains 17 residues. Per the germline V gene, CDR1 is SEHNR and CDR2 is FQNEAQ (reference sequence). V gave up 1 base and J gave up 0 bases, with 14 bases separating them. The CDR3, as DNA: TGTGCCAGCAGCTTAGGGGCAGCCAGTTTGAGCACAGATACGCAGTATTTT. Translated: CASSLGAASLSTDTQYF.

V is TRBV4-2 and J is TRBJ1-2; the D gene is possibly TRBD1 (5 bases). Per germline, CDR1 LGHNA and CDR2 YNFKEQ. The germline V and J ends were trimmed by 1 base and 8 bases, with 14 bases remaining between them. This CDR3 contains 14 residues. The CDR3 nucleotides read TGTGCCAGCAGCCAAGTCGACAGAAGGAGCGGCTACACCTTC. It translates to CASSQVDRRSGYTF.

This clone was seen once. Other DNA sequences within the sample encode an identical CDR3. V gene TRBV2 combines with J gene TRBJ1-1; 9 nucleotides align to TRBD1. There are 14 residues in the CDR3. The germline gives CDR1 SNHLY, CDR2 FYNNEI. Unmatched junction bases numbered 7, after V lost 6 bases and J lost 5 bases. In DNA, the CDR3 is TGTGCCAGCAGAGAGACAGGGGGGAGGACTGAAGCTTTCTTT. Residues: CASRETGGRTEAFF.

The chain is built from TRBV7-9 and TRBJ2-5, with 14 nucleotides matching TRBD2. The CDR3 is 17 residues long. Looked up from germline, CDR1 is SEHNR and CDR2 is FQNEAQ (reference sequence). With V trimmed by 4 bases and J by 5 bases, 9 bases remained unmatched. The CDR3, as DNA: TGTGCCAGCAGCTCATCGACTAGCGGGAGGGCTGAGGAGACCCAGTACTTC. It translates to CASSSSTSGRAEETQYF.

The V gene is TRBV7-8, the J gene TRBJ1-6, with 8 bases matching TRBD1. The CDR3 runs 15 residues. J gave up 6 bases and V 3 bases, and 4 bases lay outside the gene matches. Germline CDR1 reads SGHVS; CDR2 reads FQNEAQ. Here the CDR3 reads CASSFGQGGNSPLHF. Written as DNA, the CDR3 is TGTGCCAGCAGCTTCGGACAGGGCGGTAATTCACCCCTCCACTTT.

The V gene is TRBV12-3 or TRBV12-4, the J gene TRBJ1-5; TRBD1 agrees at 7 bases. V dropped 0 bases and J dropped 15; count of bases not matched to a gene: 8. The CDR3 has 13 residues. The CDR3 protein is CASSLAQGGTRHF. CDR3 DNA sequence: TGTGCCAGCAGTTTAGCGCAGGGGGGAACCAGGCATTTT.

The chain combines TRBV6-5 with TRBJ2-1; D is possibly TRBD2 (6 bases). Germline lookup yields CDR1 MNHEY and CDR2 SVGAGI. Deletions cut 6 bases from V and 9 bases from J, with 15 bases between. The CDR3 extends over 13 amino acids. CDR3 bases: TGTGCCAGCAGGAGACTAGAGTTCACTGAGCAGTTCTTC. It translates to CASRRLEFTEQFF.

The genes are TRBV7-9 and TRBJ2-1, with 9 nucleotides matching TRBD1. Unmatched junction bases numbered 7, after V lost 5 bases and J lost 8 bases. The CDR3 consists of 14 residues. From germline, CDR1 is SEHNR and CDR2 FQNEAQ (reference sequence). CDR3 loop: CASSHRDRVHEQFF. The CDR3 DNA reads as TGTGCCAGCAGCCACCGGGACAGGGTCCATGAGCAGTTCTTC. Supplemented by reference TRBV7-9 and TRBJ2-1, the full variable domain reads DTGVSQNPRHKITKRGQNVTFRCDPISEHNRLYWYRQTLGQGPEFLTYFQNEAQLEKSRLLSDRFSAERPKGSFSTLEIQRTEQGDSAMYLCASSHRDRVHEQFFGPGTRLTVL.

The rearrangement joins TRBV7-2 to TRBJ1-1; D gene ambiguous. The germline V gene encodes CDR1 SGHTA and CDR2 FQGNSA. Deletions cut 3 bases from V and 5 bases from J, with 7 bases between. The CDR3 consists of 12 residues. As DNA, the CDR3 is TGTGCCAGCAGCTTTTTGAGTACTGAAGCTTTCTTT. Protein product: CASSFLSTEAFF.

V is TRBV6-5 and J is TRBJ1-6; TRBD1 aligns across 7 bases. Trimming cost V 4 bases and J 6 bases; bases outside gene matches: 9. Germline CDR1 MNHEY, CDR2 SVGAGI. CDR3 length: 16 residues. The CDR3 region is CASSSPRQGANSPLHF. The CDR3 bases are TGTGCCAGCAGTTCCCCCCGACAGGGAGCTAATTCACCCCTCCACTTT.

The rearrangement links TRBV14 to TRBJ2-7; no reliable D call. CDR1 and CDR2 from the germline V gene are SGHDN and FVKESK. V was clipped by 5 bases and J by 4 bases, with 15 bases between them. The CDR3 extends over 14 amino acids. For the CDR3, the DNA is TGTGCCAGCAGCATTAACAACGTCGGGTACGAGCAGTACTTC. This translates into CASSINNVGYEQYF.

The V gene is TRBV28, the J gene TRBJ1-1; a possible D gene is TRBD1 (5 bases). Per the germline V gene, CDR1 is MDHEN and CDR2 is SYDVKM. Trimming took off 0 bases at V and 2 bases at J, with 10 bases between the two ends. This CDR3 is built from 15 residues. The CDR3 reads CASSLWGGFNTEAFF. The CDR3 DNA reads as TGTGCCAGCAGTTTATGGGGGGGATTCAACACTGAAGCTTTCTTT.

V is TRBV7-2 and J is TRBJ1-2, with D possibly matching TRBD1 (6 bases). Germline assignment: CDR1 SGHTA and CDR2 FQGNSA. CDR3 length equals 14 residues. The V end was cut by 2 bases, the J end by 4 bases, with 11 bases between. The CDR3 nucleotides read TGTGCCAGCAGCTTAATGCCAGGGGTCTATGGCTACACCTTC. As protein: CASSLMPGVYGYTF. The full variable domain, rest sourced from reference TRBV7-2 and TRBJ1-2, is GAGVSQSPSNKVTEKGKDVELRCDPISGHTALYWYRQSLGQGLEFLIYFQGNSAPDKSGLPSDRFSAERTGGSVSTLTIQRTQQEDSAVYLCASSLMPGVYGYTFGSGTRLTVV.

The gene calls are TRBV6-1 and TRBJ1-5, with D tentatively TRBD1 (5 bases). V shed 2 bases and J shed 7 bases, with 12 bases lying between them. Looked up from germline, CDR1 is MNHNS and CDR2 is SASEGT. The CDR3 has 14 amino acids. In nucleotides, the CDR3 is TGTGCCAGCAGTGAACGGGGACTTTACCAGCCCCAGCATTTT. It is translated as CASSERGLYQPQHF.